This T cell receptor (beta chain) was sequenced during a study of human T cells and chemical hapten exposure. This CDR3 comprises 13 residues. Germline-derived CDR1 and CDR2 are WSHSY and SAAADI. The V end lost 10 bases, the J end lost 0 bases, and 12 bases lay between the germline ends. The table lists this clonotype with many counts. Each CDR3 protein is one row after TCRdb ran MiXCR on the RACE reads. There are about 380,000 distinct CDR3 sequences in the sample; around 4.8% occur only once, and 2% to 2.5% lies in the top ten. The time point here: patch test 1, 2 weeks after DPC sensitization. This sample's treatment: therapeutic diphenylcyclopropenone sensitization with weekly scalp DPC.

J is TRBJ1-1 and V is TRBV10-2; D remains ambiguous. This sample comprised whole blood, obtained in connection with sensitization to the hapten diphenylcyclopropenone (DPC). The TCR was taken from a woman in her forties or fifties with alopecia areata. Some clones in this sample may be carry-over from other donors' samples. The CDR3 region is CATRELMNTEAFF. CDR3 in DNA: TGCGCCACGCGGGAGCTTATGAACACTGAAGCTTTCTTT.